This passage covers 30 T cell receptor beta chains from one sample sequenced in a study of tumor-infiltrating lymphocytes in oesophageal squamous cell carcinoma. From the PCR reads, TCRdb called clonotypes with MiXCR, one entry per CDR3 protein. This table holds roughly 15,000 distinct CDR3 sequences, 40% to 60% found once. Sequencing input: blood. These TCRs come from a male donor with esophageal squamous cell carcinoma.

In nucleotides, the CDR3 is TGCGCCAGCAGCCAAGCGGCCCTGGGTCTGGGACAGGGTCTTCACGAGCAGTACTTC. This codes for CASSQAALGLGQGLHEQYF. The gene calls are TRBV4-1 and TRBJ2-5; 9 nucleotides align to TRBD1. The DNA end is more similar to TRBJ2-7, so the J call may be wrong. Germline-derived CDR1 and CDR2 are MGHRA and YSYEKL. The CDR3 consists of 19 residues.

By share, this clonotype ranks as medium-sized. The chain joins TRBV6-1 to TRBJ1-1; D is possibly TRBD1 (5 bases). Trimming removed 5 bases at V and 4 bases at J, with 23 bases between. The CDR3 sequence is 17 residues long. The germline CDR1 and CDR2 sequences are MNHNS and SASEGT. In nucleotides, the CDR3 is TGTGCCAGCAGTTTAAAACCCTTGGAGGGGATGGGCACTGAAGCTTTCTTT. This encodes CASSLKPLEGMGTEAFF.

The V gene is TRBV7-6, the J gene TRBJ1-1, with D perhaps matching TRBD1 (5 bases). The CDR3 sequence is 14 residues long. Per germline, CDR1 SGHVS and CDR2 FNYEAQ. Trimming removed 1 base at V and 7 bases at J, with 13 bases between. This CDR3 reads CASSLVGAGSEAFF. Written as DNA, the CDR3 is TGTGCCAGCAGCTTAGTAGGGGCTGGGAGTGAAGCTTTCTTT.

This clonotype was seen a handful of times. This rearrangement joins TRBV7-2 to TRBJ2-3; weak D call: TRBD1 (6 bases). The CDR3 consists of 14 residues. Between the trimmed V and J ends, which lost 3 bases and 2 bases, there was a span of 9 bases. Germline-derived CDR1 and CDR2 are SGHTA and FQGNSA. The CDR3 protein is CASSFRDNTDTQYF. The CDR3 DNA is TGTGCCAGCAGCTTCCGGGACAACACAGATACGCAGTATTTT. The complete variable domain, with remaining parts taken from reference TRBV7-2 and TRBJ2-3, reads GAGVSQSPSNKVTEKGKDVELRCDPISGHTALYWYRQSLGQGLEFLIYFQGNSAPDKSGLPSDRFSAERTGGSVSTLTIQRTQQEDSAVYLCASSFRDNTDTQYFGPGTRLTVL.

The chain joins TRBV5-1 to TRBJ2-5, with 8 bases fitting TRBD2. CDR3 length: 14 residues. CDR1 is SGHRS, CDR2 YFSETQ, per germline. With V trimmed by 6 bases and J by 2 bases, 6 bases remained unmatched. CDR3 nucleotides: TGCGCCAGCAACGACGGGGGGGCTCAAGAGACCCAGTACTTC. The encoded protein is CASNDGGAQETQYF. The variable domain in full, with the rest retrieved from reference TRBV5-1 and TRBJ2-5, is KAGVTQTPRYLIKTRGQQVTLSCSPISGHRSVSWYQQTPGQGLQFLFEYFSETQRNKGNFPGRFSGRQFSNSRSEMNVSTLELGDSALYLCASNDGGAQETQYFGPGTRLLVL.

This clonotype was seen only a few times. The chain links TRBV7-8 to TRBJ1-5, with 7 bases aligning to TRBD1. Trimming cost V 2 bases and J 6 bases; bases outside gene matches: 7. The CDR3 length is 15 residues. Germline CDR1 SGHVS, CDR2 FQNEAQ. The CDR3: CASSLSGQQGQPQHF. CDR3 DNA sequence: TGTGCCAGCAGCTTATCGGGACAGCAAGGTCAGCCCCAGCATTTT.

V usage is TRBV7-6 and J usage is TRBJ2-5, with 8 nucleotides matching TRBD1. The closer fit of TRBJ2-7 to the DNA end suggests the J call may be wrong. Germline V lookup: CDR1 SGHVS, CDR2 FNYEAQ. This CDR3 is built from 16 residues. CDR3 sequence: CASSRDRGLASYEQYF. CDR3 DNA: TGTGCCAGCAGCCGTGACAGGGGCTTAGCCTCCTACGAGCAGTACTTC.

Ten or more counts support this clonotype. In nucleotides, the CDR3 is TGCGCCAGCAGCTTAAGACAGGGGGCCTACGAGCAGTACTTC. Encoded protein: CASSLRQGAYEQYF. The V gene is TRBV5-1, the J gene TRBJ2-7; 9 nucleotides agree with TRBD1. The J segment lost 2 bases and the V segment lost 2 bases, leaving 2 bases of the junction unmatched. The CDR3 covers 14 residues. Germline V CDR1 and CDR2: SGHRS, YFSETQ.

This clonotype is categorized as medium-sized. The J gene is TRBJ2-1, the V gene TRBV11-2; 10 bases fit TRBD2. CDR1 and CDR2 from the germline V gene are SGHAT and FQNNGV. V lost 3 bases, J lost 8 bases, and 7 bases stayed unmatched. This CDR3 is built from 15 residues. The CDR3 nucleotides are TGTGCCAGCAGCTTCCGGACTAGCGGATCGGATGAGCAGTTCTTC. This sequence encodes CASSFRTSGSDEQFF.

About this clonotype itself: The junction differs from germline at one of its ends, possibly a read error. CDR3 sequence: CASSPRTSGEQYF. The DNA for the CDR3 is TGTGCTAGCAGCCCTAGGACTAGCGGTGAGCAGTACTTC. The chain joins TRBV7-7 to TRBJ2-5; 10 nucleotides line up with TRBD2. The CDR3 is 13 residues long. From germline, CDR1 is SSHAT and CDR2 FNYEAQ (reference sequence).

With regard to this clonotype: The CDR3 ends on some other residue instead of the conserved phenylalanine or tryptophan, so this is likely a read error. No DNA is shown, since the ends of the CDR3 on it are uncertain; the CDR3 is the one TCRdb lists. The CDR3 region is CASSLGQRQETQYFGA. The chain couples TRBV7-2 to TRBJ2-6; the DNA was not compared with TRBD1, the D call given in the table. From its first to its last residue, the CDR3 has 16 amino acids. The germline V gene has CDR1 SGHTA and CDR2 FQGNSA.

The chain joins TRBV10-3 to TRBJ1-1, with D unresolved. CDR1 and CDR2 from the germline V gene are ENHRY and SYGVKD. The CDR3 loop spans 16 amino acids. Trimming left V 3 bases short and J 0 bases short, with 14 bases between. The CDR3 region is CAISESQLDLNTEAFF. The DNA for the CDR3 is TGTGCCATCAGTGAATCACAGCTAGACCTGAACACTGAAGCTTTCTTT.

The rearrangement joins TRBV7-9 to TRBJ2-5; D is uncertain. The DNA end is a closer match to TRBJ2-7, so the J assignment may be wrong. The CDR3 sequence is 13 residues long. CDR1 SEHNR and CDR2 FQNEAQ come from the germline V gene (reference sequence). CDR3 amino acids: CASSLASGPEQYF. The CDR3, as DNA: TGTGCCAGCAGCTTAGCTTCAGGTCCCGAGCAGTACTTC.

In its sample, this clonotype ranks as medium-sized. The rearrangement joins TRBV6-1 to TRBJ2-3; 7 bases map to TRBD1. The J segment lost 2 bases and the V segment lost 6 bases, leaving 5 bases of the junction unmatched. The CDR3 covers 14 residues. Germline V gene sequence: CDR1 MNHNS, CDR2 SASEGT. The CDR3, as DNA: TGTGCCAGCAGGGGACAGATCTACACAGATACGCAGTATTTT. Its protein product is CASRGQIYTDTQYF.

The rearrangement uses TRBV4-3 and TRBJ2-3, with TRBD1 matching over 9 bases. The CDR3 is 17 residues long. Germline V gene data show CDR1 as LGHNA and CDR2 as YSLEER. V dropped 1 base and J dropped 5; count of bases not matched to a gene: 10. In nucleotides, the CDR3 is TGCGCCAGCAGCCAAGTAACGGGACAGGGTTTGGGAGATACGCAGTATTTT. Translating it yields CASSQVTGQGLGDTQYF.

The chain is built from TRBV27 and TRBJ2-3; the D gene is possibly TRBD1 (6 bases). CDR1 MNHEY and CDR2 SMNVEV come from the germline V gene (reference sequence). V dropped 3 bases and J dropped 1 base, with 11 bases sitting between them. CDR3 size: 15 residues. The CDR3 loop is CASSFSRGGTDTQYF. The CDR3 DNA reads TGTGCCAGCAGTTTTAGCAGGGGTGGCACAGATACGCAGTATTTT.

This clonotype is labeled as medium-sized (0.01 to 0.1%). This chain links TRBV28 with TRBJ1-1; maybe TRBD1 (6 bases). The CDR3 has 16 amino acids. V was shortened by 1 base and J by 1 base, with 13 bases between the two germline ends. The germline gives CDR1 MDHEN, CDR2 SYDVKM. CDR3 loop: CASSLSAGAGNTEAFF. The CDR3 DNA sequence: TGTGCCAGCAGTTTATCGGCAGGGGCAGGGAACACTGAAGCTTTCTTT.

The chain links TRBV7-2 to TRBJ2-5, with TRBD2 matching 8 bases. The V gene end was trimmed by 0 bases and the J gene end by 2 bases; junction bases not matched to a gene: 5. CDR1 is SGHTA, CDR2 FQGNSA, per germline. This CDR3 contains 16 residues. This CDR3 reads CASSLASGRLQETQYF. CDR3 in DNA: TGTGCCAGCAGCTTAGCGAGCGGGAGATTGCAAGAGACCCAGTACTTC. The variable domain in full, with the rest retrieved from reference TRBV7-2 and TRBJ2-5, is GAGVSQSPSNKVTEKGKDVELRCDPISGHTALYWYRQSLGQGLEFLIYFQGNSAPDKSGLPSDRFSAERTGGSVSTLTIQRTQQEDSAVYLCASSLASGRLQETQYFGPGTRLLVL.

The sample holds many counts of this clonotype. This CDR3 reads CASSLDPGGVYNEQYF. In nucleotides, the CDR3 is TGTGCCAGCAGCTTAGATCCTGGGGGAGTCTACAATGAGCAGTACTTC. V and J are TRBV7-9 and TRBJ2-5; tentatively, D is TRBD1 or TRBD2 (5 bases each). The CDR3 contains 16 residues. Looked up from germline, CDR1 is SEHNR and CDR2 is FQNEAQ (reference sequence). V lost 1 base and J 11 bases, leaving 23 bases between the germline ends.

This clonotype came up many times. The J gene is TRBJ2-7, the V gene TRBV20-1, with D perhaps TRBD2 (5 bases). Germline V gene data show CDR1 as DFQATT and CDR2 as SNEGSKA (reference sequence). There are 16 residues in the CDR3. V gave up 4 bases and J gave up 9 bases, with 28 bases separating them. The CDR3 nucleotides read TGCAGTGCTACCACAAACTCAGGAGGAAGGACGACTGCGCAGTACTTC. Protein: CSATTNSGGRTTAQYF.

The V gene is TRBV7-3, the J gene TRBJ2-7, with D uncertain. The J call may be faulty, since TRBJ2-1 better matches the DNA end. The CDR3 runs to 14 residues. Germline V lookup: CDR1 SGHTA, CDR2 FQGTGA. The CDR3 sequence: CASSFWLAYNEQFF. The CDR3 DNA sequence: TGTGCCAGCAGCTTCTGGCTGGCCTACAATGAGCAGTTCTTC.

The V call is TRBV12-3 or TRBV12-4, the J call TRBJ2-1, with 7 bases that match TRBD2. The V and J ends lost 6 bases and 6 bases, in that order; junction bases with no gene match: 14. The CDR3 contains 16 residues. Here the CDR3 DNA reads TGTGCCAGCAGCCCCCATCCCCGCGGGAGTAGCAATGAGCAGTTCTTC. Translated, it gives CASSPHPRGSSNEQFF.

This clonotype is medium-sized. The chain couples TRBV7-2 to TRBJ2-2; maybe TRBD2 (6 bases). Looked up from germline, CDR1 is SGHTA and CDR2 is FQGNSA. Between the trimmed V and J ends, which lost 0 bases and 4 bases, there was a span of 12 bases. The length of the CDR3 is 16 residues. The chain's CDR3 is CASSLATGSGTGELFF. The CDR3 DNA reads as TGTGCCAGCAGCTTAGCCACCGGGAGCGGCACCGGGGAGCTGTTTTTT.

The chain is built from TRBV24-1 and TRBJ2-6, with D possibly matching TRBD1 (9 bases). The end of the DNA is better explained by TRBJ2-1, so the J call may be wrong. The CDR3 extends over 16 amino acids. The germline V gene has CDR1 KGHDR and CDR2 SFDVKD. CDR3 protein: CATSDPGGTGRNEQFF. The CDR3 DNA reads TGTGCCACCAGTGATCCGGGAGGGACAGGGCGCAATGAGCAGTTCTTC.

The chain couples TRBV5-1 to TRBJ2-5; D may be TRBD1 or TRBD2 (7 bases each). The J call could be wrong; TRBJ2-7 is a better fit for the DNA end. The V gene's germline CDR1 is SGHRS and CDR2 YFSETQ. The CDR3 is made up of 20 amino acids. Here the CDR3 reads CASSPKGAETTGRGFYEQYF. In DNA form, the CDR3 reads TGCGCCAGCAGCCCTAAGGGGGCCGAAACGACGGGGCGGGGGTTCTACGAGCAGTACTTC.

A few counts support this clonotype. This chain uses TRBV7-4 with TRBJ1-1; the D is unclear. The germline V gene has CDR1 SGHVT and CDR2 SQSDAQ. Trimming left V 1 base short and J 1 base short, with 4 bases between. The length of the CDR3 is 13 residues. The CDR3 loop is CASSLEGNTEAFF. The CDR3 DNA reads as TGTGCCAGCAGCTTAGAGGGGAACACTGAAGCTTTCTTT.

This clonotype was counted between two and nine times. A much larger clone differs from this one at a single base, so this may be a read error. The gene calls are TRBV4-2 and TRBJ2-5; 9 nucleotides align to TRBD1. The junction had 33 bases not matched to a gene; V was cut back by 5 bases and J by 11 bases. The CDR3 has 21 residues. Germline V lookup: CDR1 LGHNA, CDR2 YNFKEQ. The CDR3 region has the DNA TGTGCCAGCAGCAATCTCGGGGGTCCCGGGACAGGGTCCATAGGCTACAATGAGCAGTACTTC. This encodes CASSNLGGPGTGSIGYNEQYF.

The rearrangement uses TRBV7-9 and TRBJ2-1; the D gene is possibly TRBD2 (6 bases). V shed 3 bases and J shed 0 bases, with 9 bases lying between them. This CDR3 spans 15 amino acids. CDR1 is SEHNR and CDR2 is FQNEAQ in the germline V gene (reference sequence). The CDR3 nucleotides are TGTGCCAGCAGCTTTAGCGGCCGCTCCTACAATGAGCAGTTCTTC. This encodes CASSFSGRSYNEQFF.

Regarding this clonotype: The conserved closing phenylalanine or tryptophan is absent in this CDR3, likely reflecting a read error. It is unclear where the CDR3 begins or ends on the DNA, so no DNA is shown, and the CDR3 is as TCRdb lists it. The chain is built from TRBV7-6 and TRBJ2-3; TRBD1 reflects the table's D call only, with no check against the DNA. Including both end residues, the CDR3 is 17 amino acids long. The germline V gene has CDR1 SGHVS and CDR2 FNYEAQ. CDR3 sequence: CASSLAGREMNEQFFGP.

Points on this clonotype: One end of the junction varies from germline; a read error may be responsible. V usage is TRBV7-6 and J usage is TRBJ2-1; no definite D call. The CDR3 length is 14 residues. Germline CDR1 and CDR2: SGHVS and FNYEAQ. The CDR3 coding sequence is TGTGCTAGCAGCTTAGTGGCTAGTAGCAATGAGCAGTTCTTC. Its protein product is CASSLVASSNEQFF.